This paragraph covers one T cell receptor (beta chain) sequence. Its antigen is unknown. This sample is part of a study of neurological immune-mediated disorders. With 10-nucleotide random UMIs, 5'RACE was used to make the cDNA. TCRdb reprocessed the 5' RACE reads with MiXCR, giving one entry per CDR3 protein. The sample contains some 65,000 distinct CDR3 sequences, 4.1% of which appear only once. Points from the study as a whole: One related-CDR3 cluster, which may be a signature, held the repertoires of 18 of 34 multiple sclerosis patients after phylogenetic grouping. CDR3 amino acid sequences of expanded clones were not shared across subjects, a result suggesting private repertoires in all groups.

The TCR comes from a man aged 50-59 years with multiple sclerosis. Specimen: PBMCs.

Here the CDR3 reads CASRPAGGSYEQYF. The CDR3 DNA sequence: TGTGCCAGCAGGCCAGCGGGGGGTTCCTACGAGCAGTACTTC. The genes are TRBV7-2 and TRBJ2-7; 9 bases match TRBD2. Losses at the gene ends were 6 bases for V and 1 base for J; bases not matched to a gene: 4. CDR3 length equals 14 residues. Germline lookup yields CDR1 SGHTA and CDR2 FQGNSA.